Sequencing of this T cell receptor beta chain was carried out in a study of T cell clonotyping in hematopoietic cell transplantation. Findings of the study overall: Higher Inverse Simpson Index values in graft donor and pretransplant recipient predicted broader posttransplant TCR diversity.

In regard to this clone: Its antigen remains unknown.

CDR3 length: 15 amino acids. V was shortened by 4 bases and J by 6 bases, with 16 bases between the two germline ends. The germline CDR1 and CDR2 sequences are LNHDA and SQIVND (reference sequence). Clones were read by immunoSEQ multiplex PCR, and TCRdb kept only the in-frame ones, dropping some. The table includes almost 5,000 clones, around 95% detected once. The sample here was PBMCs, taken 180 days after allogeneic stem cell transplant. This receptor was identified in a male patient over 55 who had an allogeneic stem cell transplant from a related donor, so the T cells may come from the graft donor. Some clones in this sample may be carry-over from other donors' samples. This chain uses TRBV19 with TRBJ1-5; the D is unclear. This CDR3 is CASSTWKGSGQPQHF. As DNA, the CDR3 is TGTGCCAGTAGTACATGGAAGGGATCAGGTCAGCCCCAGCATTTT.